The clone carrying this T cell receptor beta chain was detected a few times. TCRdb re-called the PCR reads with MiXCR, one entry per CDR3 protein. The sample shows over 300,000 distinct CDR3 sequences, roughly 24% of them seen only once. CDR1 is MNHEY, CDR2 SMNVEV, per germline (reference sequence). The CDR3 sequence is 18 residues long. The trim removed 5 bases at V and 1 base at J, leaving 15 bases unmatched. This specimen comes from a study of molecular identifiers for immune sequencing clone quantification. The clonotype comes from a human donor in good health. Some libraries in this study had Jurkat cell RNA spiked in. Sample: naive CD8+ T cells from blood, with Jurkat cell RNA spiked in. Subset here: FACS-sorted CD8+CD4-CCR7+CD45RA+ naive T cells. The rearrangement uses TRBV27 and TRBJ2-7; 9 nucleotides align to TRBD1. The CDR3 spells CASSPYWTGARGSYEQYF. In DNA, the CDR3 is TGTGCCAGCAGTCCTTACTGGACAGGGGCAAGAGGGTCCTACGAGCAGTACTTC.